One T cell receptor beta chain is described in this entry. The data derive from a study of T cells in localized non-small cell lung cancer. Germline loops: CDR1 MGHRA, CDR2 YSYEKL. Trimming removed 1 base at V and 2 bases at J, with 20 bases between. The CDR3 loop spans 19 amino acids. Method: immunoSEQ multiplex PCR; TCRdb's copy keeps in-frame clones and lacks some. The profile shows tens of thousands of clones, about 87% of them singletons. This chain connects TRBV4-1 to TRBJ1-4; D is perhaps TRBD1 (5 bases). The specimen was PBMCs, collected before any cancer treatment. The receptor comes from a female donor with stage II lung adenocarcinoma. The CDR3 protein is CASSQGRGAGQLTNEKLFF. The CDR3 region has the DNA TGCGCCAGCAGCCAAGGCCGGGGAGCAGGGCAACTGACTAATGAAAAACTGTTTTTT.